Listed below are T cell receptor beta chains from one sample, sequenced in a study of T cell responses to AZD1222 COVID-19 vaccine. Generated by immunoSEQ multiplex PCR, the TCRdb table keeps only in-frame clones and is missing some. The sample carries 110,000 to 150,000 clones, under 95% recorded once. Sequenced here: peripheral blood, sampled on day 0 of AZD1222 vaccination. These receptors were taken from an adult in good health. The CDR3 runs from the conserved cysteine through the conserved F or W. The D gene is left open where the match is weak. Size is stated for part of the rows, as once, few or many counts, or as a class when the clone is expanded.

-	-	TRBV30	TRBJ2-3	CAWEGFGGGTDTQYF	TGTGCCTGGGAGGGGTTTGGTGGGGGCACAGATACGCAGTATTTT
TRBD1	-	TRBV19	TRBJ1-2	CASSTNYIQGRGGYTF	TGTGCCAGTAGTACGAACTATATACAGGGGAGGGGTGGCTACACCTTC
TRBD2	-	TRBV18	TRBJ2-2	CASSVSSGPNTGELFF	TGTGCCAGCTCAGTATCTAGCGGACCGAACACCGGGGAGCTGTTTTTT
-	-	TRBV6-6	TRBJ1-1	CASSYSKLGTEAFF	TGTGCCAGCAGTTACTCGAAATTGGGCACTGAAGCTTTCTTT
TRBD1	-	TRBV7-2	TRBJ2-5	CASSHGDRSNQETQYF	TGTGCCAGCAGCCACGGGGACAGGAGCAACCAAGAGACCCAGTACTTC
-	-	TRBV7-9	TRBJ2-5	CASSLSGAGQVETQYF	TGTGCCAGCAGCTTATCAGGGGCGGGGCAGGTGGAGACCCAGTACTTC
-	-	TRBV7-9	TRBJ1-1	CASSLRGENTEAFF	TGTGCCAGCAGCTTGCGGGGCGAGAACACTGAAGCTTTCTTT
-	once	TRBV7-9	TRBJ1-1	CASHRVLEAFF	TGTGCCAGCCACAGGGTTCTTGAAGCTTTCTTT
-	-	TRBV6-2/TRBV6-3	TRBJ1-1	CASSYSFYGPLIKNTEAFF	TGTGCCAGCAGTTACAGTTTTTACGGACCACTTATCAAGAACACTGAAGCTTTCTTT
TRBD1	-	TRBV7-9	TRBJ1-2	CASSLGTGEDGYTF	TGTGCCAGCAGCTTAGGTACAGGGGAGGATGGCTACACCTTC
-	-	TRBV4-2	TRBJ1-1	CASSQVAAGLNTEAFF	TGTGCCAGCAGCCAAGTTGCGGCAGGGTTGAACACTGAAGCTTTCTTT
TRBD2	-	TRBV9	TRBJ2-5	CASSVGLAGGEETQYF	TGTGCCAGCAGCGTAGGCCTAGCGGGGGGTGAAGAGACCCAGTACTTC
-	-	TRBV29-1	TRBJ1-1	CSVVGTEAFF	TGCAGCGTTGTTGGGACTGAAGCTTTCTTT
-	-	TRBV28	TRBJ1-3	CASSTNGRGVQSGNTIYF	TGTGCCAGCAGTACCAACGGTAGAGGGGTGCAGTCTGGAAACACCATATATTTT
-	-	TRBV19	TRBJ1-5	CASISGMNQPQHF	TGTGCCAGTATATCCGGGATGAATCAGCCCCAGCATTTT
-	-	TRBV6-5	TRBJ2-7	CASSSAPYEQYF	TGTGCCAGCAGTTCAGCTCCCTACGAGCAGTACTTC
TRBD1	-	TRBV5-6	TRBJ2-2	CASSPDRGLAGELFF	TGTGCCAGCAGCCCCGACAGGGGGTTGGCCGGGGAGCTGTTTTTT
TRBD2	-	TRBV12-5	TRBJ2-5	CASGSGTSGGYETQYF	TGTGCTAGTGGTTCCGGGACTAGCGGGGGGTATGAGACCCAGTACTTC
-	-	TRBV30	TRBJ2-3	CAWSPGADTQYF	TGTGCCTGGAGTCCCGGGGCAGATACGCAGTATTTT
-	once	TRBV5-1	TRBJ2-6	CASRIGFSGANVLTF	TGCGCCAGCAGGATCGGCTTCTCTGGGGCCAACGTCCTGACTTTC
-	-	TRBV9	TRBJ1-2	CASSPRGRYGYTF	TGTGCCAGCAGCCCCCGGGGTCGCTATGGCTACACCTTC
TRBD1	-	TRBV28	TRBJ1-3	CASSLFRTGTSGNTIYF	TGTGCCAGCAGTTTATTTAGGACAGGGACCTCTGGAAACACCATATATTTT
-	-	TRBV27	TRBJ1-5	CASSLVRGYGQPQHF	TGTGCCAGCAGTTTGGTGAGAGGGTATGGGCAGCCCCAGCATTTT
-	-	TRBV6-2/TRBV6-3	TRBJ1-1	CASSYGLVTEAFF	TGTGCCAGCAGTTACGGGCTTGTTACTGAAGCTTTCTTT
TRBD2	-	TRBV3-1/TRBV3-2	TRBJ2-5	CASSATSGEQETQYF	TGTGCCAGCAGTGCGACTAGCGGGGAGCAAGAGACCCAGTACTTC
-	-	TRBV6-2/TRBV6-3	TRBJ1-1	CASSSRNWVAFF	TGTGCCAGCAGTTCAAGAAATTGGGTAGCTTTCTTT
-	-	TRBV5-8	TRBJ1-6	CASSSQGTPSPLHF	TGTGCCAGCAGTTCACAGGGTACACCTTCACCCCTCCACTTT
-	-	TRBV6-5	TRBJ1-1	CASTSAGRHTEAFF	TGTGCCAGCACAAGTGCGGGGAGACACACTGAAGCTTTCTTT
TRBD1	-	TRBV6-1	TRBJ1-2	CASSEMGQGGYGYTF	TGTGCCAGCAGTGAGATGGGACAGGGAGGCTATGGCTACACCTTC
TRBD2	-	TRBV7-3	TRBJ2-1	CASSSTLAGVIPGYNEQFF	TGTGCCAGCAGCTCTACACTAGCGGGGGTGATCCCTGGCTACAATGAGCAGTTCTTC
-	-	TRBV27	TRBJ1-4	CASTGGNNEKLFF	TGTGCCAGCACCGGAGGGAATAATGAAAAACTGTTTTTT
-	-	TRBV12-3/TRBV12-4	TRBJ1-1	CASSTQGNTEAFF	TGTGCCAGCAGTACACAGGGGAACACTGAAGCTTTCTTT
-	-	TRBV18	TRBJ2-3	CASSPGSTFTDTQYF	TGTGCCAGCTCACCAGGGAGTACCTTCACAGATACGCAGTATTTT
TRBD1	-	TRBV7-8	TRBJ1-2	CASSSPGGADYGYTF	TGTGCCAGCAGCTCTCCAGGGGGCGCGGATTATGGCTACACCTTC
-	few	TRBV10-3	TRBJ1-2	CAISVGYGYTF	TGTGCCATCAGTGTAGGATATGGCTACACCTTC
-	-	TRBV6-5	TRBJ2-5	CASRDRAGETQYF	TGTGCCAGCAGAGACAGAGCTGGAGAGACCCAGTACTTC
TRBD2	once	TRBV2	TRBJ2-7	CASSERLAEKHYEQYF	TGTGCCAGCAGTGAAAGACTAGCGGAGAAACACTACGAGCAGTACTTC
-	-	TRBV28	TRBJ1-1	CASSRGRIDEAFF	TGTGCCAGCAGTAGGGGCAGAATCGATGAAGCTTTCTTT
TRBD1	-	TRBV29-1	TRBJ1-2	CSVGGQDYGYTF	TGCAGCGTTGGGGGACAGGACTATGGCTACACCTTC
-	-	TRBV28	TRBJ1-2	CASTPGLRGNYGYTF	TGTGCCAGCACCCCGGGTTTGCGGGGAAACTATGGCTACACCTTC
-	once	TRBV27	TRBJ1-5	CASSPILNYNQPQHF	TGTGCCAGCAGTCCGATCTTGAACTATAATCAGCCCCAGCATTTT
-	-	TRBV7-2	TRBJ2-7	CASSSPPGGGGYEQYF	TGTGCCAGCAGCTCCCCCCCAGGGGGGGGCGGGTACGAGCAGTACTTC
-	-	TRBV6-5	TRBJ2-2	CASSQRVNTGELFF	TGTGCCAGCAGCCAGAGGGTCAACACCGGGGAGCTGTTTTTT
-	-	TRBV5-1	TRBJ1-6	CASSNGVSSYNSPLHF	TGCGCCAGCAGTAATGGGGTTAGCTCCTATAATTCACCCCTCCACTTT
-	-	TRBV6-6	TRBJ1-2	CASRRVGENYGYTF	TGTGCCAGCAGGAGGGTCGGGGAGAACTATGGCTACACCTTC
-	-	TRBV5-1	TRBJ2-1	CASSPDSWGTANEQFF	TGCGCCAGCAGCCCGGACTCGTGGGGGACTGCCAATGAGCAGTTCTTC
TRBD1	-	TRBV7-9	TRBJ1-3	CASSLGQGLSGNTIYF	TGTGCCAGCAGCTTAGGACAGGGACTTTCTGGAAACACCATATATTTT
-	-	TRBV24-1	TRBJ2-3	CATRDLTDTQYF	TGTGCCACTCGGGACCTCACAGATACGCAGTATTTT
-	-	TRBV19	TRBJ1-1	CASIWRDKAFF	TGTGCCAGTATATGGCGGGATAAAGCTTTCTTT
TRBD1	-	TRBV4-1	TRBJ1-1	CASSHQTGASGTEAFF	TGCGCCAGCAGCCACCAAACAGGGGCCTCGGGCACTGAAGCTTTCTTT
-	-	TRBV27	TRBJ2-7	CASSPRAPSRNEQYF	TGTGCCAGCAGTCCCCGGGCCCCTTCGAGGAACGAGCAGTACTTC
TRBD2	-	TRBV4-2	TRBJ2-5	CASSQRVASGGEETQYF	TGTGCCAGCAGCCAACGAGTCGCTAGCGGGGGGGAAGAGACCCAGTACTTC
TRBD2	-	TRBV6-5	TRBJ2-7	CASSSGTSGTEQYF	TGTGCCAGCTCGAGTGGGACTAGCGGGACCGAGCAGTACTTC
TRBD1	-	TRBV2	TRBJ1-1	CASSFQGQGESAFF	TGTGCCAGCAGTTTCCAAGGACAGGGGGAGAGTGCTTTCTTT
TRBD1	-	TRBV5-5	TRBJ1-2	CASSLRQGPRNGYTF	TGTGCCAGCAGCTTAAGACAGGGTCCAAGGAATGGCTACACCTTC
TRBD1	-	TRBV18	TRBJ2-5	CASSRSSGTVQETQYF	TGTGCCAGCTCACGGTCCTCCGGGACAGTGCAAGAGACCCAGTACTTC